This record concerns one TCR beta chain sequence. Antigen specificity is unknown. The source of the sample is a study of beta chain features in type 1 diabetes. Study-wide background: Cell yields, gender and age were similar in healthy donors and patients. Study findings and constraints: HLA influence on TCRB rearrangement stayed unresolved here.

CD4+ naive, central memory, regulatory and stem cell-like memory cells were sorted via CD45RO/CCR7/CD25/CD127/CD95/CD27. Purity of each sorted population was above 95%. Of the isolated RNA, all was reverse transcribed, and so the sequenced material was expressed TCRB transcripts. This table comes from immunoSEQ multiplex PCR, and its TCRdb copy is limited to in-frame clones, with some not included. The sample consists of hundreds of thousands of clones, around 65% of them appearing once. The source material was naive CD4+ T cells from blood. This receptor was taken from a man younger than 40 in good health.

CDR3 region: CASSPERGTDTQYF. CDR3 nucleotide sequence: TGCGCCAGCAGCCCGGAGAGGGGCACAGATACGCAGTATTTT. The chain has TRBV5-1 and TRBJ2-3, with D possibly being TRBD2 (5 bases). CDR1 is SGHRS and CDR2 is YFSETQ in the germline V gene. The V and J ends lost 4 bases and 1 base respectively, with 10 bases between them. There are 14 residues in the CDR3.